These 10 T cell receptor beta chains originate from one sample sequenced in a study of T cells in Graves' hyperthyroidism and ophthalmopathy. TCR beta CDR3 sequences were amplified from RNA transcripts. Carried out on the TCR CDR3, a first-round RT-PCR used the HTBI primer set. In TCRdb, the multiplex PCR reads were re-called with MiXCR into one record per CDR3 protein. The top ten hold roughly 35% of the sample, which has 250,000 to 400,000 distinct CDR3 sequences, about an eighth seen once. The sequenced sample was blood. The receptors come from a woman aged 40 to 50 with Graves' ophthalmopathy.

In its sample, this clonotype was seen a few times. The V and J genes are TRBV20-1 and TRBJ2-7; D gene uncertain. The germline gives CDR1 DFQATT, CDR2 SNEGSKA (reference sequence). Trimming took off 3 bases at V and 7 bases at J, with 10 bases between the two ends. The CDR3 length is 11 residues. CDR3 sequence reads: CSASPTREQYF. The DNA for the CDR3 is TGCAGTGCTAGTCCTACCCGGGAGCAGTACTTC.

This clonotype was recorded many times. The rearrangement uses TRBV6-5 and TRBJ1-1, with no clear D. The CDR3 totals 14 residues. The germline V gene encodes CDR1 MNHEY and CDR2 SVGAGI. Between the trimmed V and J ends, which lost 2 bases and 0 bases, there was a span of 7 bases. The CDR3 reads CASSYTRMNTEAFF. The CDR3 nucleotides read TGTGCCAGCAGTTACACCCGGATGAACACTGAAGCTTTCTTT.

This chain's CDR3 is CATSDPSRQDANTGELFF. In nucleotides, the CDR3 is TGTGCCACCAGTGATCCTTCCCGACAGGACGCGAACACCGGGGAGCTGTTTTTT. This chain connects TRBV24-1 to TRBJ2-2, with a possible D match to TRBD1 (6 bases). In germline, CDR1 is KGHDR, CDR2 SFDVKD. Deletions cut 3 bases from V and 0 bases from J, with 16 bases between. The CDR3 sequence is 18 residues long.

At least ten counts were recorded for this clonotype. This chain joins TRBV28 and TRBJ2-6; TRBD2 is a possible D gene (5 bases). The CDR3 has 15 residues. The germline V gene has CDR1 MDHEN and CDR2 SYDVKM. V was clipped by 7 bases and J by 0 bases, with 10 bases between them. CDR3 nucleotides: TGTGCCAGCATAGGGAGTTACTCTGGGGCCAACGTCCTGACTTTC. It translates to CASIGSYSGANVLTF.

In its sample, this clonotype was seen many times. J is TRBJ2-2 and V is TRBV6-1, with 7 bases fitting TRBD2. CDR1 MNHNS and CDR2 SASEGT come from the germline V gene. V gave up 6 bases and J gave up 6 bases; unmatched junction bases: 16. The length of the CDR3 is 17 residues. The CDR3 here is CASRPGRRGNYAGELFF. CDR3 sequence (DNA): TGTGCCAGCAGGCCGGGGAGGCGGGGGAATTACGCCGGGGAGCTGTTTTTT.

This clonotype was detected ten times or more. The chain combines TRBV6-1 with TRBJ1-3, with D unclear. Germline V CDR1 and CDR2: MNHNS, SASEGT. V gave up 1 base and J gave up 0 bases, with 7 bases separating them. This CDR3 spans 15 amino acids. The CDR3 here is CASSEVANSGNTIYF. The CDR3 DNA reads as TGTGCCAGCAGTGAAGTTGCGAACTCTGGAAACACCATATATTTT.

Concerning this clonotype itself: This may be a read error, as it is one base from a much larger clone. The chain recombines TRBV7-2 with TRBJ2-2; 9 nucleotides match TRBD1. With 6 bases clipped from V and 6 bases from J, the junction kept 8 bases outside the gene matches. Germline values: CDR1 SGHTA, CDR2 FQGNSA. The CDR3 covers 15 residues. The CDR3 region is CASRFGTGRAGELFF. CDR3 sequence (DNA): TGTGCCAGCAGGTTCGGGACAGGGAGGGCCGGGGAGCTGTTTTTT.

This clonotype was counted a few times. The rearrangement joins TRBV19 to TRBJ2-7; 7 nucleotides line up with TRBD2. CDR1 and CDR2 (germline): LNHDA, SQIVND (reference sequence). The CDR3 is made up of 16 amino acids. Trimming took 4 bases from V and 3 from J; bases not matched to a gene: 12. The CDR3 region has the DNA TGTGCCAGTAGTAAGAAACGAGCGGGAACCCTCTACGAGCAGTACTTC. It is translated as CASSKKRAGTLYEQYF.

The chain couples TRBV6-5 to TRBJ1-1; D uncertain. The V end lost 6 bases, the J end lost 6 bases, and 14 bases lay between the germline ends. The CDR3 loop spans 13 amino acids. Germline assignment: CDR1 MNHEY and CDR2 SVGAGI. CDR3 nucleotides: TGTGCCAGCAGCTATTCGACCCCACCTGAAGCTTTCTTT. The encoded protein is CASSYSTPPEAFF.

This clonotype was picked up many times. CDR3: CASSIVGDRVGGYTF. Here the CDR3 DNA reads TGTGCCAGTAGTATCGTTGGGGACAGGGTGGGAGGCTACACCTTC. The V and J genes are TRBV19 and TRBJ1-2; 9 nucleotides match TRBD1. This CDR3 contains 15 residues. Per germline, CDR1 LNHDA and CDR2 SQIVND (reference sequence). With V trimmed by 3 bases and J by 8 bases, 10 bases remained unmatched.